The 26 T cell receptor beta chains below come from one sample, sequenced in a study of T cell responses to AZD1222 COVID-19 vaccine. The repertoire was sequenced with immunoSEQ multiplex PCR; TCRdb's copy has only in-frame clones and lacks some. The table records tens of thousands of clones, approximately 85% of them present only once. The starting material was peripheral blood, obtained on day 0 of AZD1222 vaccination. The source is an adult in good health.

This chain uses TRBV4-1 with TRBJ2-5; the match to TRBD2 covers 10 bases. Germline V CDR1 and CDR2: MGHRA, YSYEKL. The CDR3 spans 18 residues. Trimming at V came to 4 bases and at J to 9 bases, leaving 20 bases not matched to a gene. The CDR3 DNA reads TGCGCCAGCAGCCGACTAAGGCTAGCGGGGGCCGTACGAGTGGCCCAGTACTTC. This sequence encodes CASSRLRLAGAVRVAQYF.

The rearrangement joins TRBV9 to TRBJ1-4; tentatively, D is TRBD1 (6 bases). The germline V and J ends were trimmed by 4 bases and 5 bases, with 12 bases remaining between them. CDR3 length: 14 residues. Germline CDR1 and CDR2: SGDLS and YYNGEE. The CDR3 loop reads CASSPWRGNEKLFF. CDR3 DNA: TGTGCCAGCAGCCCCTGGAGGGGGAATGAAAAACTGTTTTTT.

The CDR3, as DNA: TGTGCCACCAGCAGGACCGGGACCGCGAGCAATCAGCCCCAGCATTTT. Its protein is CATSRTGTASNQPQHF. V and J are TRBV15 and TRBJ1-5, with D perhaps TRBD1 (5 bases). Germline V lookup: CDR1 LNHNV, CDR2 YYDKDF (reference sequence). Trimming cost V 3 bases and J 1 base, with 13 bases left between them. This CDR3 contains 16 residues.

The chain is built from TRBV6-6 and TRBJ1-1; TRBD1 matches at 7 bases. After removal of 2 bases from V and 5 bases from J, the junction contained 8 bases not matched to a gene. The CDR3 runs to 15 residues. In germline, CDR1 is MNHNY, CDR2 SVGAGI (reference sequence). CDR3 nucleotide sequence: TGTGCCAGCAGTTACCAAGGGGGCGCGGATACTGAAGCTTTCTTT. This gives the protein CASSYQGGADTEAFF.

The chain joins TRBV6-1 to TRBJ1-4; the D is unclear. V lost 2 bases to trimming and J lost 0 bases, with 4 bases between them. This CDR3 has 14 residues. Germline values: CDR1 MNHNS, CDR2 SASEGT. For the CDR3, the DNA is TGTGCCAGCAGTGAATCTGCAACTAATGAAAAACTGTTTTTT. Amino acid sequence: CASSESATNEKLFF.

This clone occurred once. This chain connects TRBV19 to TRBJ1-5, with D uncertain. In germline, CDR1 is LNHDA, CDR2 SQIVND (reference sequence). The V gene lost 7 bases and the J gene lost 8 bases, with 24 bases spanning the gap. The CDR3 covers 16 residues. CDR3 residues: CASIDKPPAATKPQHF. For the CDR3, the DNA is TGTGCCAGTATCGATAAGCCTCCCGCGGCTACCAAGCCCCAGCATTTT. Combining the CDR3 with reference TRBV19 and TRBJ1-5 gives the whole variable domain DGGITQSPKYLFRKEGQNVTLSCEQNLNHDAMYWYRQDPGQGLRLIYYSQIVNDFQKGDIAEGYSVSREKKESFPLTVTSAQKNPTAFYLCASIDKPPAATKPQHFGDGTRLSIL.

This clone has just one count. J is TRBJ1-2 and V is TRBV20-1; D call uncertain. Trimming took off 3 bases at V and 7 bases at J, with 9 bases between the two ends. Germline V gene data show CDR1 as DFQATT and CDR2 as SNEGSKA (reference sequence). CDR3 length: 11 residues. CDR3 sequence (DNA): TGCAGTGCTAGGAGGGAGGGTGGCTACACCTTC. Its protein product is CSARREGGYTF.

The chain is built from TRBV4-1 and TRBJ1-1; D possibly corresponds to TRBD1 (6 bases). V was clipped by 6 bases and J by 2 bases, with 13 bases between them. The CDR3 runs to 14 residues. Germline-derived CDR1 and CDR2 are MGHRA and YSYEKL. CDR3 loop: CASSPQTGNTEAFF. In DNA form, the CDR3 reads TGCGCCAGCAGTCCCCAGACAGGTAACACTGAAGCTTTCTTT.

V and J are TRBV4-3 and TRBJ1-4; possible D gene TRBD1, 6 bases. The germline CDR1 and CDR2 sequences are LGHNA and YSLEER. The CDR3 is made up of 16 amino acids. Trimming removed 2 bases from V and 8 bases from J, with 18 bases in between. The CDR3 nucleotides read TGCGCCAGCAGCCAAATCCGAGGGGGGCTGGGAGAAAAACTGTTTTTT. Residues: CASSQIRGGLGEKLFF.

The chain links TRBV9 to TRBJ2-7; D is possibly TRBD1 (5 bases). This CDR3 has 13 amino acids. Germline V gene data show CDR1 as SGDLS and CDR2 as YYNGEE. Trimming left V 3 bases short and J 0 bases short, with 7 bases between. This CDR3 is CASSADSSYEQYF. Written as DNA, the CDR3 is TGTGCCAGCAGCGCCGACAGCTCCTACGAGCAGTACTTC. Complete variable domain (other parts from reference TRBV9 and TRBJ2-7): DSGVTQTPKHLITATGQRVTLRCSPRSGDLSVYWYQQSLDQGLQFLIQYYNGEERAKGNILERFSAQQFPDLHSELNLSSLELGDSALYFCASSADSSYEQYFGPGTRLTVT.

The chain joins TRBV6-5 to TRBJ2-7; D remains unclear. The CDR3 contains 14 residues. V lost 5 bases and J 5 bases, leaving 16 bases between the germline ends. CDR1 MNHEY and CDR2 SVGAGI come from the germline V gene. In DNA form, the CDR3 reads TGTGCCAGCAGTACCCCGTTTTCGGGTAACGAGCAGTACTTC. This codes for CASSTPFSGNEQYF.

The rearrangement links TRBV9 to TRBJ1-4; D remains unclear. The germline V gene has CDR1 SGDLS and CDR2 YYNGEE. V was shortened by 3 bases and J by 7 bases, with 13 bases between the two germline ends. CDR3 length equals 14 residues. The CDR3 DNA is TGTGCCAGCAGCGCTACATTAGGTGCTGAAAAACTGTTTTTT. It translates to CASSATLGAEKLFF.

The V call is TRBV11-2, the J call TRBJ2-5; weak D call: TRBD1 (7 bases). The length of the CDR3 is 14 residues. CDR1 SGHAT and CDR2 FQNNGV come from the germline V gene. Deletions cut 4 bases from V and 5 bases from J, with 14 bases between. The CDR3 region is CASSYQGGTETQYF. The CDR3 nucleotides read TGTGCCAGCAGCTATCAGGGGGGCACGGAGACCCAGTACTTC. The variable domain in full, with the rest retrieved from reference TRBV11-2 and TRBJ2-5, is EAGVAQSPRYKIIEKRQSVAFWCNPISGHATLYWYQQILGQGPKLLIQFQNNGVVDDSQLPKDRFSAERLKGVDSTLKIQPAKLEDSAVYLCASSYQGGTETQYFGPGTRLLVL.

As DNA, the CDR3 is TGTGCCAGCAGTGCCAGGGGAGGTGGGGCCAACGTCCTGACTTTC. It specifies CASSARGGGANVLTF. The V gene is TRBV2, the J gene TRBJ2-6; D assignment may be TRBD1 or TRBD2 (6 bases each). Per germline, CDR1 SNHLY and CDR2 FYNNEI. The CDR3 has 15 amino acids. Trimming shortened V by 4 bases and J by 3 bases, and 10 bases separated the two germline ends.

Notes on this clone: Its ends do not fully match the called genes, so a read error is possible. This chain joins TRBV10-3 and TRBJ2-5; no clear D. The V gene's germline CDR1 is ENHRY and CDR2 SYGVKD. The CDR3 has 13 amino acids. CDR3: CAIREDPLEAQYF. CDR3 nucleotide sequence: TGTGCCATCAGAGAGGACCCCCTAGAGGCCCAGTACTTC.

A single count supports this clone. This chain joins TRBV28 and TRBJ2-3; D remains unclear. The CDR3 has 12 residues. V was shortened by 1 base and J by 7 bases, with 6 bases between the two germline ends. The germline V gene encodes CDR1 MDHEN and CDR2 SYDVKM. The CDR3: CASSLFSYTQYF. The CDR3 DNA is TGTGCCAGCAGTTTATTTTCATATACGCAGTATTTT.

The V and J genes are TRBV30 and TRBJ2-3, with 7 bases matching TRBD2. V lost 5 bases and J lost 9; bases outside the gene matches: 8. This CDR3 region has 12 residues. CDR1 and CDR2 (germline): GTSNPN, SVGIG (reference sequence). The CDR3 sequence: CAWSTLGGTQYF. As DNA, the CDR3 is TGTGCCTGGTCAACTCTGGGAGGGACGCAGTATTTT.

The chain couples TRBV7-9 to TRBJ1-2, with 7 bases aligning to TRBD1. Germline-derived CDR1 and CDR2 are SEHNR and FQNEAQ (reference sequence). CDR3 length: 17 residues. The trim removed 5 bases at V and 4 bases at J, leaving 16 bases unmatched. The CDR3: CASSPGGTAGIGYGYTF. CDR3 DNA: TGTGCCAGCAGCCCCGGCGGGACAGCGGGTATCGGCTATGGCTACACCTTC.

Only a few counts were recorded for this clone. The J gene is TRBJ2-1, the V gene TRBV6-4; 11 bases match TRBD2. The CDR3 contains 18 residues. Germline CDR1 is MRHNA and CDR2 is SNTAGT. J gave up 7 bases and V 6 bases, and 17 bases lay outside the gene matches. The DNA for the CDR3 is TGTGCCAGCAGACCTAAAGGATTAGCGGGGGGGCCTGGAAATGAGCAGTTCTTC. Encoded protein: CASRPKGLAGGPGNEQFF.

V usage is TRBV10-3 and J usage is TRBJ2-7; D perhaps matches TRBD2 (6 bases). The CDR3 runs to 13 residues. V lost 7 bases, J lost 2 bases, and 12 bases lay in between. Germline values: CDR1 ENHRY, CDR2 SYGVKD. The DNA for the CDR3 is TGTGCCATCACCCCACGGGAGACCTACGAGCAGTACTTC. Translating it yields CAITPRETYEQYF.

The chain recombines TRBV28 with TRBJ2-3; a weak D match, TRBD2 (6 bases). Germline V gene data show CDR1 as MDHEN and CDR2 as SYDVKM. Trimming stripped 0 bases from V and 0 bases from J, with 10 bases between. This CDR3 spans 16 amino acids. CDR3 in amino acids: CASSLWRGTSTDTQYF. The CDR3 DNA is TGTGCCAGCAGTTTATGGCGTGGGACTAGCACAGATACGCAGTATTTT.

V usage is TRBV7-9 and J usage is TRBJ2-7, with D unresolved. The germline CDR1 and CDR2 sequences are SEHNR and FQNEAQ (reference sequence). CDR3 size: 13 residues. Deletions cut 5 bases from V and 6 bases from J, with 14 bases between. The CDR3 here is CASSAALNPEQYF. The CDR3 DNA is TGTGCCAGCAGCGCGGCACTCAACCCCGAGCAGTACTTC.

The CDR3 DNA is TGTGCCAGCAGCTCAAGGGGGAGCACTGAAGCTTTCTTT. Protein product: CASSSRGSTEAFF. The rearrangement links TRBV12-3 or TRBV12-4 to TRBJ1-1, with D possibly being TRBD1 (6 bases). CDR3 length: 13 residues. V lost 6 bases, J lost 4 bases, and 12 bases lay in between.

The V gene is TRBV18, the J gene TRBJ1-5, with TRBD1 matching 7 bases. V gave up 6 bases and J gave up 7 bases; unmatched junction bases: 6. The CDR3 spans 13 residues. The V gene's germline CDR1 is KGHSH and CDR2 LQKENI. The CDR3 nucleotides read TGTGCCAGCTCCCACGACAGGGAACAGCCCCAGCATTTT. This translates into CASSHDREQPQHF.

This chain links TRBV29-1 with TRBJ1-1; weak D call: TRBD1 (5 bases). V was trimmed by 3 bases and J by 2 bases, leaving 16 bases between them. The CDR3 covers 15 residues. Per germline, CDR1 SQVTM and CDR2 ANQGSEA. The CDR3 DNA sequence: TGCAGCGTTGATAATGGACGTACAGGAAACACTGAAGCTTTCTTT. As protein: CSVDNGRTGNTEAFF.

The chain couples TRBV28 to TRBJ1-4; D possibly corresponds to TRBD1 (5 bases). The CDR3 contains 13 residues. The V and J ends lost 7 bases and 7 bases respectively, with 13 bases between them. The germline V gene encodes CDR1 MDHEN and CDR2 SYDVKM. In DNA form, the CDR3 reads TGTGCCAGCATGAGGGGATGGGCTGAAAAACTGTTTTTT. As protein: CASMRGWAEKLFF.